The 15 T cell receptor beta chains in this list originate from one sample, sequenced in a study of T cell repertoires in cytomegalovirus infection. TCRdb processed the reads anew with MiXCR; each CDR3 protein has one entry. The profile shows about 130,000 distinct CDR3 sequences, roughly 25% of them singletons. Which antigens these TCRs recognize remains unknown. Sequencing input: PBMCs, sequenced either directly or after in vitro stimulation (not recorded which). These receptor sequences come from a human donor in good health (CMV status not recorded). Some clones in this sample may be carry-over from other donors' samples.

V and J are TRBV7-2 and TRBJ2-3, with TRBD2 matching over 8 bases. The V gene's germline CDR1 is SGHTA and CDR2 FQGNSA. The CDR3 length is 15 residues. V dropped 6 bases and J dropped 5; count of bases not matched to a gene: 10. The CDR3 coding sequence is TGTGCCAGCAGTCCCAGCGGGAGAGAAGGAGATACGCAGTATTTT. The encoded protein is CASSPSGREGDTQYF.

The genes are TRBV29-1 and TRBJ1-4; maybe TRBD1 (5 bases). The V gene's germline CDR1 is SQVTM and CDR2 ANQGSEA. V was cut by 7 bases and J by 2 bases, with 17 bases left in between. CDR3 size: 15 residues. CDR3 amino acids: CSAVLGRATNEKLFF. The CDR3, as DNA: TGCAGCGCCGTACTGGGACGGGCTACTAATGAAAAACTGTTTTTT.

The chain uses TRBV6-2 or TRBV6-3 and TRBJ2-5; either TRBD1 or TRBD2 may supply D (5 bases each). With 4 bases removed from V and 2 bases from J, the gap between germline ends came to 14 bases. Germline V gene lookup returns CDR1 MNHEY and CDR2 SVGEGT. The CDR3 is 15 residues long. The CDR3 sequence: CASSSPEGYQETQYF. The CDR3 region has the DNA TGTGCCAGCAGTTCCCCTGAGGGGTATCAAGAGACCCAGTACTTC.

CDR3 amino acids: CASATGGNNEKLFF. The CDR3 DNA reads TGTGCCAGCGCGACAGGGGGAAATAATGAAAAACTGTTTTTT. The chain has TRBV7-9 and TRBJ1-4; 9 nucleotides line up with TRBD1. Germline V gives CDR1 SEHNR, CDR2 FQNEAQ (reference sequence). Trimming took 8 bases from V and 4 from J; bases not matched to a gene: 5. The CDR3 runs 14 residues. Looking up the rest from reference TRBV7-9 and TRBJ1-4 gives the full variable domain: DTGVSQNPRHKITKRGQNVTFRCDPISEHNRLYWYRQTLGQGPEFLTYFQNEAQLEKSRLLSDRFSAERPKGSFSTLEIQRTEQGDSAMYLCASATGGNNEKLFFGSGTQLSVL.

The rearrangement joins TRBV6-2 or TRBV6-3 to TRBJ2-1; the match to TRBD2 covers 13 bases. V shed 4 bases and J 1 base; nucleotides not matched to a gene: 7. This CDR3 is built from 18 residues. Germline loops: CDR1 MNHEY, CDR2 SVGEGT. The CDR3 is CASSSMTSGRYSYNEQFF. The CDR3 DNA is TGTGCCAGCAGTTCCATGACTAGCGGGAGGTATTCCTACAATGAGCAGTTCTTC.

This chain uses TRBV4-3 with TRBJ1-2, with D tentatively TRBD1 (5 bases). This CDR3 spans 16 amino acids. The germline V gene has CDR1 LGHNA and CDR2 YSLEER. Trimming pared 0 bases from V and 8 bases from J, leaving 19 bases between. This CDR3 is CASSQDLTSGWLGYTF. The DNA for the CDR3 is TGCGCCAGCAGCCAAGATCTTACCTCAGGGTGGTTAGGCTACACCTTC.

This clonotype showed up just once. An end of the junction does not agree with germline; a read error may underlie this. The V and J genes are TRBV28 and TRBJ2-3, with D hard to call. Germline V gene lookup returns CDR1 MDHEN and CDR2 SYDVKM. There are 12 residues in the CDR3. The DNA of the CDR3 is TGTGCCAGCAGTTTAAATGCAGATACGAAGTATTTT. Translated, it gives CASSLNADTKYF.

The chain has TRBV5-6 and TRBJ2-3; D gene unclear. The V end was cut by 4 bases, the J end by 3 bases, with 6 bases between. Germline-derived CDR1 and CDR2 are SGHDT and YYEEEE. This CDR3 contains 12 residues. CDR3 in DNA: TGTGCCAGCAGCGATTCGACAGATACGCAGTATTTT. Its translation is CASSDSTDTQYF.

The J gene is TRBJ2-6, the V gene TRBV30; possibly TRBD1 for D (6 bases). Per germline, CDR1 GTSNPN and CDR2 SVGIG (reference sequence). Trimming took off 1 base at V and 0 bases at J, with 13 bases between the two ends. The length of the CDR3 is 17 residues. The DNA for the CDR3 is TGTGCCTGGAGTGGCGACAGGAAAGCCTCTGGGGCCAACGTCCTGACTTTC. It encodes CAWSGDRKASGANVLTF.

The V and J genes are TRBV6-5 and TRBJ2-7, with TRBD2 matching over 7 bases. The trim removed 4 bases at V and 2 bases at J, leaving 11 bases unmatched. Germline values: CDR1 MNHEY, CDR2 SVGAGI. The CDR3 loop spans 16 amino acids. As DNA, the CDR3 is TGTGCCAGCAGTTGGGAGGGTCTGGACGACCCCTACGAGCAGTACTTC. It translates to CASSWEGLDDPYEQYF.

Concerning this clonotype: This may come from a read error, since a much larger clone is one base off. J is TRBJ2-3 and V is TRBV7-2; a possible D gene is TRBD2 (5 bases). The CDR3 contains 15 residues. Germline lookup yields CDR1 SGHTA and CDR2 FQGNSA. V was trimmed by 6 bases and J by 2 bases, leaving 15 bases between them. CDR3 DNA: TGTGCCAGCAGTCCAGACTACCACAACACAGATACGCAGTATTTT. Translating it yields CASSPDYHNTDTQYF.

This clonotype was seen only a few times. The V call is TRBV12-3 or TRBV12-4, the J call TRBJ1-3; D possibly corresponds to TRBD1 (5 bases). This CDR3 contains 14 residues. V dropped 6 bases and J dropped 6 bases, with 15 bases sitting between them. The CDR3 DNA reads TGTGCCAGCAGACTCTCGGCAGGGCTAAACACCATATATTTT. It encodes CASRLSAGLNTIYF.

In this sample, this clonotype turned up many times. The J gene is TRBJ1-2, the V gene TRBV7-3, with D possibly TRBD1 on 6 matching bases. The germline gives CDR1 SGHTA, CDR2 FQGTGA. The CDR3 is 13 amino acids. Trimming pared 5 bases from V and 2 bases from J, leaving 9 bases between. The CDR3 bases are TGTGCCAGCAGCACCACAGGGAACTATGGCTACACCTTC. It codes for CASSTTGNYGYTF.

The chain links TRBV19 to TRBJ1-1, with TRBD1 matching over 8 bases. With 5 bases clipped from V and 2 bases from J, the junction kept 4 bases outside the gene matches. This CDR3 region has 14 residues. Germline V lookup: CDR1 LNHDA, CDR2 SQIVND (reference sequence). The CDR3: CASSPGQVNTEAFF. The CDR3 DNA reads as TGTGCCAGTAGTCCGGGACAGGTCAACACTGAAGCTTTCTTT.

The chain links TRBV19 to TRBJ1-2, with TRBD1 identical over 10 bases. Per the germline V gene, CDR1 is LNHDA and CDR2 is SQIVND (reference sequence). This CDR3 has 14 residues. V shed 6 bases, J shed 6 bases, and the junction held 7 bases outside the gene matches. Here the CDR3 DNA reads TGTGCCAGTAGGAGGGGACAGGGGACGAATGGCTACACCTTC. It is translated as CASRRGQGTNGYTF.